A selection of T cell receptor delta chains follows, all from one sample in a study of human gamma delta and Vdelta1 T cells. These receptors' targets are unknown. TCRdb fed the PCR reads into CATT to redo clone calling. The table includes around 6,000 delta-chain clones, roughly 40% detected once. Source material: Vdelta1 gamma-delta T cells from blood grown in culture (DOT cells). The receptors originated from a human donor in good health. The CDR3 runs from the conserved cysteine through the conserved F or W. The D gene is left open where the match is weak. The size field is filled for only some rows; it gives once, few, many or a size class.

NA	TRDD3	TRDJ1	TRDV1	TGTGCTCTTGGGGCGACTACCCGCGGGCCACAACTGTTCGGGGGATACCCGGGGCCCGATAAACTCATCTTT	CALGATTRGPQLFGGYPGPDKLIF
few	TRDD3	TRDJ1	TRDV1	TGTGCTCTTGGGGAGACCTTCCTACGTGATTCATGGGGGATACGCTACACCGATAAACTCATCTTT	CALGETFLRDSWGIRYTDKLIF
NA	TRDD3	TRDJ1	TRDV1	TGTGCTCTTGGGGAACTTAGTCTGGGGGACCGACCCCAGTACACCGATAAACTCATCTTT	CALGELSLGDRPQYTDKLIF
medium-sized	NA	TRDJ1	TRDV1	TGTGCTCTTGGGGAAAGCCCGTCCTCCTACGTTGGGGCTCAGAGAGATAAACTCATCTTT	CALGESPSSYVGAQRDKLIF
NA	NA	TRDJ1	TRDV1	TGTGCTCTTGGGGAACTAGCCCCCAGGTACTCCACCGAGGGCGATAAACTCATCTTT	CALGELAPRYSTEGDKLIF
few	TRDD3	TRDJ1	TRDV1	TGTGCTCTTGGGGAAGTCCAAGAAGAACTAAATCTACTTCACTGGGGGATACATGCCGATAAACTCATCTTT	CALGEVQEELNLLHWGIHADKLIF
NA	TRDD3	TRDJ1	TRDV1	TGTGCTCTTGGGGACCTCGGCGGGGGATACACCGATAAACTCATCTTT	CALGDLGGGYTDKLIF
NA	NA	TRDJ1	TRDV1	TGTGCTCTTGGGGAACTCCTACGACTTATCCGGTGGGCTAAAAAACCGTACACCGATAAACTCATCTTT	CALGELLRLIRWAKKPYTDKLIF
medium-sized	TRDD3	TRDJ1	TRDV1	TGTGCTCTTGGGGAACTAACCTGGGGGATAAAGGGCACCGATAAACTCATCTTT	CALGELTWGIKGTDKLIF
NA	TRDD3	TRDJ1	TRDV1	TGTGCTCTTGGGGAAAAAGCTGTCCCGATTTTACTGGGGGCCTTCCGACAGTACACCGATAAACTCATCTTT	CALGEKAVPILLGAFRQYTDKLIF
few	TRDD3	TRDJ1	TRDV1	TGTGCTCTTGGGGAATGGAGTGGTTCTCCTACATCTACTGGGGGGGTCCTTGGGACCGATAAACTCATCTTT	CALGEWSGSPTSTGGVLGTDKLIF
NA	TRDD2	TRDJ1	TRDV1	TGTGCTCTTGGGGAATGCGGAGCCTTCCTAAATGAAATTGGGGGGACCTCGTACACCGATAAACTCATCTTT	CALGECGAFLNEIGGTSYTDKLIF
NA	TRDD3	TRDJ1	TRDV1	TGTGCTCTTGGGGAGGCACCAAAATTATACTATTCTTGGGGGACCTACACCGATAAACTCATCTTT	CALGEAPKLYYSWGTYTDKLIF
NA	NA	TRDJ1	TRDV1	TGTGCTCTTGGGGTTTATCCTAAGGAGGTCGACAAACTCATCTTT	CALGVYPKEVDKLIF
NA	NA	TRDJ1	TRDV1	TGTGCTCTTGGGGAACCCCACGGGTTACTGCCTTTCACCGATAAACTCATCTTT	CALGEPHGLLPFTDKLIF
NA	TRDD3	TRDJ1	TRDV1	TGTGCTCTTGGGGTACTACGGGTACTGGGGGGTCGAAACCAATGGTCCCCTTACACCGATAAACTCATCTTT	CALGVLRVLGGRNQWSPYTDKLIF
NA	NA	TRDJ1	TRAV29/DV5	NA	CSVLLCSIPSSGDTDKLIF
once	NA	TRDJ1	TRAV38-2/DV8	TGTGCTTATAGGAGCCCCCTCCCACGTACCCTAGAAGCCACCGATAAACTCATCTTT	CAYRSPLPRTLEATDKLIF
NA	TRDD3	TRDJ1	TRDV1	TGTGCTCTTGGGGAACTGGCTGCCTTGGGTTCGTACTGGGGGACACCCCACACTAAGCTCATCTTT	CALGELAALGSYWGTPHTKLIF
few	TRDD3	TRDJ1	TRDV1	TGTGCTCTTGGGGAAGGGCCTACGAGTTGGTCTGGGGGATACCGACTTAGAGATAAACTCATCTTT	CALGEGPTSWSGGYRLRDKLIF